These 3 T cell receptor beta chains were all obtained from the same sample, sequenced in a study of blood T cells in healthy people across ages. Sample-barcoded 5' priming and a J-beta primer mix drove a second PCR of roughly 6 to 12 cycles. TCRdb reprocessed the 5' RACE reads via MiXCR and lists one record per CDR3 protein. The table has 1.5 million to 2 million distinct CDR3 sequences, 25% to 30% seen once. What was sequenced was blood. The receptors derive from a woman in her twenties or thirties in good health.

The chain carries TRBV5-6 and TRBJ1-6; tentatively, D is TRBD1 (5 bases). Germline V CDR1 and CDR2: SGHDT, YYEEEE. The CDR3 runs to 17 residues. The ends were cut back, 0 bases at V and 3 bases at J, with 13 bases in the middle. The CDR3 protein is CASSLVRGDFYNSPLHF. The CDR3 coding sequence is TGTGCCAGCAGCTTGGTGAGGGGAGACTTCTATAATTCACCCCTCCACTTT.

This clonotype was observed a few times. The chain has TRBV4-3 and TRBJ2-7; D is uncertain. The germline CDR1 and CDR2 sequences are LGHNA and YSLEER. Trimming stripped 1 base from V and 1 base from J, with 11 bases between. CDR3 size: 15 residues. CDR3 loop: CASSQGSLGSYEQYF. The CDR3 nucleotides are TGCGCCAGCAGCCAAGGCAGCCTTGGATCCTACGAGCAGTACTTC.

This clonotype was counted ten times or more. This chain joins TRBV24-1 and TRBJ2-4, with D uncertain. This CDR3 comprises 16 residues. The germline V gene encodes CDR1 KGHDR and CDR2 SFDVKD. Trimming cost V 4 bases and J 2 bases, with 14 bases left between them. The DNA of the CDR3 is TGTGCCACCAGTGAGTCCGTCCCAGAATCCAAAAACATTCAGTACTTC. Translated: CATSESVPESKNIQYF.